The entry below describes one T cell receptor (beta chain). The specificity of this receptor is unknown. No base quality information exists; no much larger clone differs at one position. The sample originates from a study of T-cell reconstitution after alpha-beta-depleted transplantation in children (dated by TCRdb to 2016 to 2017). Turning to the overall study: Using TCR repertoire profiling, the study followed T-cell immune reconstitution in a quantitative way in children after TCRalphabeta/CD19-depleted allogeneic hematopoietic cell transplantation.

CDR1 and CDR2 (SNHLY, FYNNEI) derive from the germline V gene. The CDR3 holds 13 amino acids from the cysteine to the phenylalanine. Left in the record is the CDR3 DNA by itself, 39 bases read in frame from the first base. V is clipped by 7 bases and J by 6 bases, and the sequence between their germline boundaries is 16 bases long. Libraries were made using PCR. Sequencing used an Illumina HiSeq 2500. To normalize quantification of the TCRbeta repertoire, the TCR libraries were built with molecular barcoding that relied on unique molecular identifiers. Using fastp at Q25 and MiXCR, TCRdb reprocessed the public reads and kept productive beta chains. Identical CDR3 protein sequences are pooled into one entry, listed with their most common genes and DNA. Within this sample are about 640,000 distinct CDR3 sequences, with 16% of them counted one time only. The ten biggest clones cover 1.1% of the sample.

The receptor chain draws on TRBV2 and TRBJ2-7, with the D assignment possibly TRBD1 or TRBD2, given 6 matching bases for each. The source of this sequence is a human donor who donated a stem cell graft to a child with acute myeloid leukemia. Source: PBMCs from the stem cell graft donor, taken from the stem cell graft. The DNA sequence reads TGTGCCAGCACCGGGACGTGGGGGGCCGAGCAGTACTTC. Its coded protein is CASTGTWGAEQYF.